The clone carrying this T cell receptor (beta chain) has just a few counts. Trimming removed 4 bases from V and 1 base from J; junction bases left unmatched: 6. Germline CDR1 reads SQVTM; CDR2 reads ANQGSEA. The length of the CDR3 is 15 residues. This record belongs to a study of T cell responses to AZD1222 COVID-19 vaccine. Some clones are missing from TCRdb's copy, which holds only in-frame ones; the method was immunoSEQ multiplex PCR. The table shows about 90,000 clones, with about nine tenths occurring only once. Material: peripheral blood, obtained 28 days after the second AZD1222 dose. J is TRBJ2-7 and V is TRBV29-1; 11 nucleotides agree with TRBD1. This receptor was taken from an adult who received the AZD1222 COVID-19 vaccine. For the CDR3, the DNA is TGCAGCGTTGTGTCCGGGACAGGGGGATCCTACGAGCAGTACTTC. Translation: CSVVSGTGGSYEQYF.